This TCR beta chain originates from a study of OX40 agonist ivuxolimab in advanced cancers. This clone was counted a single time. Sequenced by immunoSEQ multiplex PCR; TCRdb stores in-frame clones only, minus some. The top ten clones hold 22% of a sample with roughly 32,000 clones, roughly 84% of them seen once. Germline V gene data show CDR1 as SEHNR and CDR2 as FQNEAQ (reference sequence). Between the trimmed V and J ends, which lost 2 bases and 0 bases, there was a span of 8 bases. The CDR3 totals 14 residues. The chain carries TRBV7-9 and TRBJ2-7; tentatively, D is TRBD1 (6 bases). This material consisted of CD4+ or CD8+ T cells sorted from blood, taken in a trial of the OX40 agonist ivuxolimab. The receptor was derived from an adult with an advanced solid tumor such as melanoma, head and neck, liver or kidney cancer. CDR3 coding DNA: TGTGCCAGCAGCTTAATAGGGGGCTCCTACGAGCAGTACTTC. This sequence encodes CASSLIGGSYEQYF.